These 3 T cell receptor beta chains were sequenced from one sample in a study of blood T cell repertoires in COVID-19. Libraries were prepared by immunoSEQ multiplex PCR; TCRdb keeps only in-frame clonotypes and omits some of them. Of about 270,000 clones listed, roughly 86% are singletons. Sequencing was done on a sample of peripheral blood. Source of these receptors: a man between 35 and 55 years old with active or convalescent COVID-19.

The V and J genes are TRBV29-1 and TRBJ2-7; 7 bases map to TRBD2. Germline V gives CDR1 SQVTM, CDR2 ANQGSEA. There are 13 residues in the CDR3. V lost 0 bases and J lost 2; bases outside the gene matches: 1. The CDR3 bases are TGCAGCGTTGAAGAGCGGGAGACCTACGAGCAGTACTTC. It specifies CSVEERETYEQYF.

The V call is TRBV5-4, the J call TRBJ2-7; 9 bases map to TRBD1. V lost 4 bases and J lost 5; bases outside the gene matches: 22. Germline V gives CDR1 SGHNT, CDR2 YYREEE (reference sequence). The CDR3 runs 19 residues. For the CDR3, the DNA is TGTGCCAGCAGCAAACTTTCAAGATCCGGGACAGGGTACGGCCACGAGCAGTACTTC. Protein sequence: CASSKLSRSGTGYGHEQYF.

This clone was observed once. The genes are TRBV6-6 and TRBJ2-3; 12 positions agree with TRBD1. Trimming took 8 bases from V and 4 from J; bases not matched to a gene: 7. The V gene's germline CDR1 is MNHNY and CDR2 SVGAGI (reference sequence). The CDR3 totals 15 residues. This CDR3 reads CASRDRGRRADTQYF. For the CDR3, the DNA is TGTGCCAGCCGGGACAGGGGGCGCAGAGCAGATACGCAGTATTTT.